This TCR beta chain comes out of a study of blood T cell repertoires in COVID-19. The CDR3 sequence is 18 residues long. Germline loops: CDR1 KGHSH, CDR2 LQKENI. V was shortened by 0 bases and J by 0 bases, with 17 bases between the two germline ends. Produced via immunoSEQ multiplex PCR; TCRdb's table is partial and in-frame only. The sample holds 200,000 to 250,000 clones, 80% to 90% seen once. The sequenced material came from peripheral blood. V gene TRBV18 combines with J gene TRBJ1-1; perhaps TRBD1 as D (6 bases). The TCR comes from a man between 45 and 60 years old with acute or convalescent COVID-19. The CDR3 bases are TGTGCCAGCTCACCACCGAAAGCGGGGGGCTCGGTGAACACTGAAGCTTTCTTT. Amino acid sequence: CASSPPKAGGSVNTEAFF.